This TCR beta chain came from a study of shared clonotypes between healthy human individuals. V was shortened by 6 bases and J by 0 bases, with 15 bases between the two germline ends. The CDR3 covers 16 residues. Germline assignment: CDR1 MGHDK and CDR2 SYGVNS. The repertoire was sequenced with immunoSEQ multiplex PCR; TCRdb's copy has only in-frame clones and lacks some. The sample carries a few million clones, over 90% recorded once. This receptor was taken from a man aged 18 to 30 in good health. Some clones in this sample may be carry-over from other donors' samples. The sequencing sample was made of naive CD4+ T cells from PBMCs. The sample's subset: CD45RA+ positively selected. This chain uses TRBV25-1 with TRBJ1-3, with a weak D call TRBD1 (5 bases). Here the CDR3 reads CASRGTSGLSGNTIYF. The DNA of the CDR3 is TGTGCCAGCAGGGGGACGAGTGGTCTCTCTGGAAACACCATATATTTT.